This T cell receptor (beta chain) was identified during a study of T cells in Graves' hyperthyroidism and ophthalmopathy. Overall study: Staff took peripheral blood when the initial diagnosis was made, before any treatment began.

This clonotype showed up just a few times. Each diagnosis drew on symptoms, thyroxine, TRAb, thyroid ultrasound and orbital computed tomography findings. From RNA transcripts, TCR beta CDR3 regions were amplified. First-round RT-PCR targeting the TCR CDR3 was performed with the HTBI primer set. A single record per CDR3 protein comes from TCRdb applying MiXCR to the multiplex PCR reads. Of about 340,000 distinct CDR3 sequences listed, roughly 23% are singletons. This CDR3 has 16 amino acids. Germline CDR1 and CDR2: SGHDT and YYEEEE. V was trimmed by 6 bases and J by 3 bases, leaving 20 bases between them.

Sequencing was performed on blood. This chain links TRBV5-6 with TRBJ2-3, with D perhaps TRBD1 (6 bases). The TCR comes from a woman between 45 and 60 years old with Graves' hyperthyroidism. The CDR3 protein is CASKSEEGVGTDTQYF. For the CDR3, the DNA is TGTGCCAGCAAATCCGAAGAGGGGGTAGGTACAGATACGCAGTATTTT. The complete variable domain, with remaining parts taken from reference TRBV5-6 and TRBJ2-3, reads DAGVTQSPTHLIKTRGQQVTLRCSPKSGHDTVSWYQQALGQGPQFIFQYYEEEERQRGNFPDRFSGHQFPNYSSELNVNALLLGDSALYLCASKSEEGVGTDTQYFGPGTRLTVL.